This T cell receptor beta chain stems from a study of blood T cell repertoires in COVID-19. Original analysis: Cell counts per sample came from amplifying reference gene primers. Assay: immunoSEQ multiplex PCR; the TCRdb copy retains only in-frame clones and omits some. D and trimming come from the DNA, and the V and J calls and clone size come from that table. The data show fewer than 20,000 clones, approximately 91% seen once. From germline, CDR1 is MDHEN and CDR2 SYDVKM. The trim removed 4 bases at V and 4 bases at J, leaving 3 bases unmatched. The CDR3 is 14 amino acids. This receptor was taken from a man in his fifties or sixties with acute or convalescent COVID-19. J is TRBJ2-5 and V is TRBV28; TRBD2 aligns across 10 bases. The sample comprised peripheral blood. The CDR3 region has the DNA TGTGCCAGCAGTTCTAGCGGGAGTGGAGAGACCCAGTACTTC. Its translation: CASSSSGSGETQYF.